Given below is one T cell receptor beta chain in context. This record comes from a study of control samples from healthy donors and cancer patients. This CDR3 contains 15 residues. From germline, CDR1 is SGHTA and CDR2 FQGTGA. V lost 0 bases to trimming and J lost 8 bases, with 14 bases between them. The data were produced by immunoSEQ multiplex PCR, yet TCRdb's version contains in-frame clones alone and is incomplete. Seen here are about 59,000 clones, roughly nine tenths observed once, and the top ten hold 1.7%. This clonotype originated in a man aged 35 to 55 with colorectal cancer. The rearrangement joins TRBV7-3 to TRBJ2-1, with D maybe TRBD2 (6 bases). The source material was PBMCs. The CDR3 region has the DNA TGTGCCAGCAGCTTAACCCTAGCATCTAGCGATGAGCAGTTCTTC. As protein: CASSLTLASSDEQFF.